What follows are 20 T cell receptor beta chains derived from one specimen sequenced in a study of spatial heterogeneity in lung cancer. The sample's time point: sample taken at primary tumor resection. TCRdb re-analysed the 5' RACE reads in MiXCR, keeping a single row per CDR3 protein. This table holds over 8,500 distinct CDR3 sequences, approximately 15% found once. Antigens of these TCRs are unknown. Study-wide results and caveats: The study found that expanded intratumoral alpha and beta TCR counts tracked tumor mutation counts.

The material was lung tumor tissue, obtained at surgery. The source of these receptors is a male donor with early-stage non-small cell lung cancer.

This clonotype occurred many times. The library was prepared for alpha chains; this beta chain is a stray read, so its frequency means little. CDR3 sequence: CASSLMASGLSTDTQYF. The DNA of the CDR3 is TGTGCCAGCAGCTTAATGGCTAGCGGACTTAGCACAGATACGCAGTATTTT. J is TRBJ2-3 and V is TRBV7-9, with 7 bases aligning to TRBD2. CDR3 length equals 17 residues. Germline-derived CDR1 and CDR2 are SEHNR and FQNEAQ (reference sequence). V lost 2 bases and J lost 0; bases outside the gene matches: 8.

Turning to this clonotype: This beta chain is a stray sequence in a library constructed for alpha chains; its clone size is not meaningful. The chain couples TRBV5-1 to TRBJ2-2; no clear D gene. V was trimmed by 0 bases and J by 3 bases, leaving 9 bases between them. Germline CDR1 reads SGHRS; CDR2 reads YFSETQ. CDR3 length: 15 residues. The CDR3 spells CASSLVGSDTGELFF. The CDR3 DNA is TGCGCCAGCAGCTTGGTAGGGTCGGACACCGGGGAGCTGTTTTTT. The full variable domain, with the rest looked up from reference TRBV5-1 and TRBJ2-2, is KAGVTQTPRYLIKTRGQQVTLSCSPISGHRSVSWYQQTPGQGLQFLFEYFSETQRNKGNFPGRFSGRQFSNSRSEMNVSTLELGDSALYLCASSLVGSDTGELFFGEGSRLTVL.

In its sample, this clonotype was seen many times. This beta chain lies outside the target of a library built for alpha chains; its clone size means little. This chain links TRBV30 with TRBJ2-5; 9 bases line up with TRBD1. Germline lookup yields CDR1 GTSNPN and CDR2 SVGIG (reference sequence). Trimming took 5 bases from V and 5 from J; bases not matched to a gene: 3. The CDR3 loop spans 12 amino acids. The CDR3 DNA is TGTGCCTGGCGACAGGGGGACGAGACCCAGTACTTC. Its translation: CAWRQGDETQYF.

Many counts were recorded for this clonotype. This beta chain is an off-target read within a library intended for alpha chains, so its frequency means little. The chain recombines TRBV12-3 or TRBV12-4 with TRBJ1-5, with D uncertain. The CDR3 loop spans 14 amino acids. V was trimmed by 2 bases and J by 1 base, leaving 6 bases between them. The CDR3 is CASSLRESNQPQHF. The CDR3 region has the DNA TGTGCCAGCAGTTTAAGGGAAAGCAATCAGCCCCAGCATTTT.

This clonotype is medium-sized in the sample. This beta chain is off target for a library built for alpha chains, so its abundance means little. DNA for the CDR3: TGTGCCACCAGTGGGACCGGAGGAAACATTCAGTACTTC. As protein: CATSGTGGNIQYF. The rearrangement uses TRBV24-1 and TRBJ2-4; a possible D gene is TRBD2 (5 bases). Germline V gene data show CDR1 as KGHDR and CDR2 as SFDVKD. Trimming took off 5 bases at V and 6 bases at J, with 10 bases between the two ends. The CDR3 loop spans 13 amino acids.

By its share, this clonotype is large. Being off target in a library aimed at alpha chains, this beta chain has a size of little meaning. V and J are TRBV6-5 and TRBJ2-7; the match to TRBD1 covers 8 bases. The CDR3 length is 14 residues. The ends lost 4 bases at V and 4 bases at J; junction bases unmatched: 6. Germline V gives CDR1 MNHEY, CDR2 SVGAGI. CDR3 loop: CASSSGQGAYEQYF. In DNA, the CDR3 is TGTGCCAGCAGTTCCGGGCAGGGGGCTTACGAGCAGTACTTC.

This clonotype showed up many times. This beta chain is off target for a library built for alpha chains, so its abundance means little. J is TRBJ2-3 and V is TRBV30, with D perhaps being TRBD1 or TRBD2 (6 bases each). Trimming pared 3 bases from V and 4 bases from J, leaving 14 bases between. Germline V gene sequence: CDR1 GTSNPN, CDR2 SVGIG (reference sequence). The CDR3 runs 14 residues. CDR3 region: CAWSGGGGADTQYF. The DNA of the CDR3 is TGTGCCTGGAGCGGGGGCGGAGGGGCAGATACGCAGTATTTT.

The sample holds many counts of this clonotype. Being off target in a library aimed at alpha chains, this beta chain has a size of little meaning. The chain employs TRBV18 and TRBJ2-1; D may be TRBD1 or TRBD2 (5 bases each). Trimming took 2 bases from V and 3 from J, leaving 23 bases between them. Germline lookup yields CDR1 KGHSH and CDR2 LQKENI. There are 19 residues in the CDR3. CDR3 bases: TGTGCCAGCTCACCATTTAAAGTAAGGGACGGAATACTCTACAATGAGCAGTTCTTC. It translates to CASSPFKVRDGILYNEQFF.

This clonotype came up many times. This beta chain is an unintended read in a library built for alpha chains; its size means little. The CDR3 nucleotides read TGCGCCAGCAGCCAAGATAAGATGGACAGGGGGCCAGGCTACACCTTC. This translates into CASSQDKMDRGPGYTF. The chain employs TRBV4-1 and TRBJ1-2; TRBD1 agrees at 11 bases. Trimming took 0 bases from V and 8 from J; bases not matched to a gene: 8. The CDR3 is 16 residues long. CDR1 and CDR2 (germline): MGHRA, YSYEKL.

This clonotype was detected ten times or more. For a library built for alpha chains, this beta chain is a stray read; little rests on its size. The genes are TRBV5-1 and TRBJ2-7, with 7 bases identical to TRBD1. The ends lost 1 base at V and 4 bases at J; junction bases unmatched: 5. This CDR3 comprises 14 residues. Germline V gene sequence: CDR1 SGHRS, CDR2 YFSETQ. The chain's CDR3 is CASSLSRDSYEQYF. CDR3 bases: TGCGCCAGCAGCTTGTCCCGGGACAGTTACGAGCAGTACTTC.

This clonotype was detected ten times or more. This beta chain appears as a stray read in a library generated for alpha chains; its size is not informative. The chain employs TRBV2 and TRBJ2-5; TRBD2 agrees at 10 bases. The CDR3 has 15 amino acids. The V gene's germline CDR1 is SNHLY and CDR2 FYNNEI. Trimming cost V 6 bases and J 4 bases; bases outside gene matches: 8. The CDR3 bases are TGTGCCAGCAGAGAGCGGGAGGGCCCTCGAGAGACCCAGTACTTC. Encoded protein: CASREREGPRETQYF.

In regard to this clonotype: For a library built for alpha chains, this beta chain is a stray read; little rests on its size. The V and J genes are TRBV5-1 and TRBJ2-7, with D perhaps matching TRBD1 (5 bases). The CDR3 totals 12 residues. The germline V gene encodes CDR1 SGHRS and CDR2 YFSETQ. Trimming shortened V by 4 bases and J by 7 bases, and 12 bases separated the two germline ends. The CDR3 DNA is TGCGCCAGCAGCCTTTCCGACAGAGAGCAGTACTTC. It codes for CASSLSDREQYF.

This clonotype occurred many times. This beta chain is an unintended read in a library built for alpha chains; its size means little. This rearrangement joins TRBV6-5 to TRBJ2-7; 9 bases are a match to TRBD2. The junction had 6 bases not matched to a gene; V was cut back by 5 bases and J by 1 base. The CDR3 is 15 residues long. Germline CDR1 is MNHEY and CDR2 is SVGAGI. CDR3 sequence: CASSPLAGRSYEQYF. CDR3 DNA: TGTGCCAGCAGTCCGCTAGCGGGAAGATCCTACGAGCAGTACTTC.

This clonotype was observed at least ten times. This beta chain is an off-target read within a library intended for alpha chains, so its frequency means little. The V and J genes are TRBV2 and TRBJ2-2, with 14 bases matching TRBD2. CDR3 length: 15 residues. After removal of 9 bases from V and 8 bases from J, the junction contained 8 bases not matched to a gene. Germline V lookup: CDR1 SNHLY, CDR2 FYNNEI. CDR3 in amino acids: CASTPGLAGEGELFF. The CDR3 DNA is TGTGCCAGTACGCCGGGACTAGCGGGAGAAGGGGAGCTGTTTTTT. Filled out from reference TRBV2 and TRBJ2-2, the complete variable domain reads EPEVTQTPSHQVTQMGQEVILRCVPISNHLYFYWYRQILGQKVEFLVSFYNNEISEKSEIFDDQFSVERPDGSNFTLKIRSTKLEDSAMYFCASTPGLAGEGELFFGEGSRLTVL.

About this clonotype itself: A library made for alpha chains picked up this beta chain off target, so its size means little. The rearrangement uses TRBV10-3 and TRBJ2-7, with 7 bases that match TRBD1. Germline V gene data show CDR1 as ENHRY and CDR2 as SYGVKD. This CDR3 contains 14 residues. With 0 bases clipped from V and 2 bases from J, the junction kept 1 base outside the gene matches. CDR3 amino acids: CAISESGQPYEQYF. The CDR3 DNA reads TGTGCCATCAGTGAGTCGGGACAGCCCTACGAGCAGTACTTC.

Details on this clonotype: Since it is a stray read in a library aimed at alpha chains, this beta chain has a size that is not meaningful. This sequence joins TRBV28 and TRBJ2-3, with 13 bases identical to TRBD2. V dropped 2 bases and J dropped 2; count of bases not matched to a gene: 1. This CDR3 spans 16 amino acids. Germline V gene sequence: CDR1 MDHEN, CDR2 SYDVKM. Here the CDR3 DNA reads TGTGCCAGCAGTTTAGGACTAGCGGGAGCCACAGATACGCAGTATTTT. Its translation is CASSLGLAGATDTQYF.

As concerns this clonotype: This beta chain is off target for a library built for alpha chains, so its abundance means little. The rearrangement uses TRBV6-5 and TRBJ1-1; unclear D gene. There are 11 residues in the CDR3. CDR1 is MNHEY, CDR2 SVGAGI, per germline. The germline V and J ends were trimmed by 4 bases and 7 bases, with 7 bases remaining between them. In DNA form, the CDR3 reads TGTGCCAGCAGTTCAAAGATTGAAGCTTTCTTT. It specifies CASSSKIEAFF.

This clonotype came up many times. This beta chain came through as a stray read in a library set up for alpha chains, and its size says little. V and J are TRBV29-1 and TRBJ1-1; D unclear. From germline, CDR1 is SQVTM and CDR2 ANQGSEA. The CDR3 has 11 amino acids. V was trimmed by 8 bases and J by 0 bases, leaving 7 bases between them. As DNA, the CDR3 is TGCAGCATAACCCTGAACACTGAAGCTTTCTTT. This encodes CSITLNTEAFF.

A single count supports this clonotype. This beta chain was picked up by a library intended for alpha chains and is off target, so its count carries little meaning. The chain has TRBV12-3 or TRBV12-4 and TRBJ2-1; possible D gene TRBD2, 6 bases. Deletions cut 6 bases from V and 0 bases from J, with 12 bases between. The CDR3 has 15 residues. CDR3 in DNA: TGTGCCAGCAGAGCAGCGGGCTCCTCCTACAATGAGCAGTTCTTC. Protein: CASRAAGSSYNEQFF.

This clonotype is categorized as medium-sized. This beta chain slipped into a library made for alpha chains as a stray read, so its size is not meaningful. The rearrangement links TRBV12-3 or TRBV12-4 to TRBJ1-2; tentatively, D is TRBD1 (5 bases). Trimming removed 6 bases at V and 0 bases at J, with 8 bases between. The CDR3 is 13 amino acids. The CDR3 loop reads CASRSTANYGYTF. CDR3 sequence (DNA): TGTGCCAGCAGGTCGACAGCTAACTATGGCTACACCTTC.